The following is a TCR beta chain sequence with its context. Trimming removed 2 bases at V and 6 bases at J, with 11 bases between. Germline-derived CDR1 and CDR2 are MNHEY and SVGEGT. This CDR3 has 14 residues. As handled by the study authors: Quantification of nucleated cells was approximated via reference gene primer amplification. Here immunoSEQ multiplex PCR was the method, and the copy in TCRdb shows in-frame clones only, minus some. The DNA was the basis for D and trimming; V, J and clone size are from that table. The sample has about 180,000 clones; more than 85% are singletons. The data were obtained in a study of blood T cell repertoires in COVID-19. At the level of the study: The analysed material was cDNA or gDNA that came from T cells, B-cell-depleted T cells, or PBMCs.

The specimen was peripheral blood. The rearrangement uses TRBV6-2 or TRBV6-3 and TRBJ1-5; possibly TRBD1 for D (5 bases). This TCR came from a woman aged 25 to 39 with active or convalescent COVID-19. The CDR3 protein is CASSYAGGTQPQHF. Written as DNA, the CDR3 is TGTGCCAGCAGTTACGCGGGAGGGACTCAGCCCCAGCATTTT.